This T cell receptor beta chain emerged from a study of response to subunit inactivated influenza vaccine. TCRdb analysed the RT-PCR reads with MiXCR anew, one entry per CDR3 protein. Of about 700,000 distinct CDR3 sequences in the sample, over 11% were seen once. Study outcomes and limitations: Authors suggested that a seasonal influenza vaccination recruits few new T cells each time.

This clonotype came up a few times. No antigen is known for it. The material sequenced was PBMCs from blood, taken 14 to 15 days before vaccination. The origin of this receptor is a man aged 45-65 years who received an inactivated influenza vaccine.

In DNA, the CDR3 is TGTGCCAGCAGTTTATTGCGCGGGATATTCACAGATACGCAGTATTTT. It codes for CASSLLRGIFTDTQYF. This rearrangement joins TRBV27 to TRBJ2-3; weak D call: TRBD2 (6 bases). V lost 1 base, J lost 2 bases, and 13 bases lay in between. CDR3 length: 16 amino acids. Germline V lookup: CDR1 MNHEY, CDR2 SMNVEV (reference sequence).